These T cell receptor beta chains were read from a single sample in a study of T cells expressing NK-cell markers. One entry per CDR3 protein, without DNA, is what TCRdb gives after re-calling the 5' RACE reads. The table lists approximately 110,000 distinct CDR3 sequences. Sequenced input: blood T cells: a sorted CD56 or NKG2C T cell subset, CD4+ or CD8+ T cells, or bulk PBMC T cells (not recorded which). These receptors came from a woman aged 18 to 69 in good health. Each CDR3 is given with its conserved first and last residue.

V	J	length	CDR3
TRBV27	TRBJ2-2	12	CASSLQGGELFF
TRBV24-1	TRBJ2-1	14	CATRGSGGHNEQFF
TRBV6-6	TRBJ1-2	11	CASRPAYGYTF
TRBV4-2	TRBJ1-2	12	CASSQDPWGYTF
TRBV5-1	TRBJ2-5	12	CASSKDQETQYF
TRBV11-2	TRBJ1-6	18	CASSPFVRVSSYNSPLHF
TRBV7-2	TRBJ2-1	14	CASTIGGPWNEQFF
TRBV27	TRBJ1-1	18	CASSPRPGTGIMNTEAFF
TRBV9	TRBJ2-7	14	CASSVELESHEQYF
TRBV4-3	TRBJ2-3	18	CASSQEASITTFTDTQYF
TRBV20-1	TRBJ2-1	13	CSASGTDYNEQFF
TRBV20-1	TRBJ1-2	12	CSASGTGYGYTF
TRBV5-1	TRBJ2-5	13	CASTPPAEETQYF
TRBV14	TRBJ2-3	13	CASSRMRTDTQYF
TRBV13	TRBJ2-2	15	CASRSGTSGPGELFF
TRBV7-9	TRBJ2-6	16	CASSSAQGVGANVLTF
TRBV6-2/TRBV6-3	TRBJ2-3	20	CASSYPLRTSGDLYTDTQYF
TRBV12-3/TRBV12-4	TRBJ1-5	16	CASSSTPSSASQPQHF
TRBV10-3	TRBJ1-5	15	CAISEWEGENQPQHF
TRBV29-1	TRBJ2-7	19	CSVGGIPGLAGLSSYEQYF
TRBV19	TRBJ2-3	13	CASSSGRTDTQYF
TRBV12-3/TRBV12-4	TRBJ2-1	13	CASRTSGDDEQFF
TRBV3-1	TRBJ2-1	17	CASSQDFPPSSYNEQFF
TRBV6-5	TRBJ2-1	15	CASSYGRGGYNEQFF
TRBV7-2	TRBJ1-5	16	CASSLETGLEAQPQHF
TRBV6-1	TRBJ1-3	16	CASSDWGHLSGNTIYF
TRBV25-1	TRBJ2-7	13	CASSETGSYEQYF
TRBV29-1	TRBJ2-1	14	CSAGYEGTANEQFF
TRBV7-9	TRBJ2-1	14	CASRASGSYNEQFF
TRBV4-3	TRBJ1-1	14	CASSQEGRDTEAFF
TRBV4-3	TRBJ1-5	15	CASSQDHSANQPQHF
TRBV5-5	TRBJ2-3	15	CASSLAVGWTDTQYF
TRBV12-3/TRBV12-4	TRBJ1-1	14	CASGWDGMNTEAFF
TRBV11-2	TRBJ1-1	18	CASSSNQVGPSMNTEAFF
TRBV11-2	TRBJ2-7	14	CASSSPGRPYEQYF
TRBV20-1	TRBJ2-3	16	CSARDNSVYRGDTQYF
TRBV12-3/TRBV12-4	TRBJ1-5	15	CASSHWTGLNQPQHF
TRBV27	TRBJ1-5	15	CASSSNRVGDQPQHF
TRBV6-2/TRBV6-3	TRBJ2-1	12	CASTTESGEQFF
TRBV12-3/TRBV12-4	TRBJ2-2	14	CASSLGPATGELFF
TRBV12-5	TRBJ2-5	14	CASGSGQTQETQYF
TRBV12-3/TRBV12-4	TRBJ1-1	14	CASSPSTGYTEAFF
TRBV7-9	TRBJ2-2	14	CASSLTRGGGELFF
TRBV29-1	TRBJ2-1	14	CSVVAEGSYNEQFF
TRBV19	TRBJ2-1	15	CASAHAASGVGEQFF
TRBV9	TRBJ1-3	14	CASREDLSGNTIYF
TRBV6-2/TRBV6-3	TRBJ2-7	12	CASSTLSYEQYF
TRBV4-3	TRBJ2-1	15	CASSQDDRLGNEQFF
TRBV6-2/TRBV6-3	TRBJ2-1	14	CASRLSGADNEQFF
TRBV7-9	TRBJ1-2	14	CASSLTPKDYGYTF
TRBV2	TRBJ2-1	18	CASSEASLLTSDGNEQFF
TRBV9	TRBJ2-3	15	CASSAQPRSLDTQYF
TRBV7-9	TRBJ2-1	13	CASVTSGDNEQFF